The following is a T cell receptor (beta chain) sequence with its context. V lost 3 bases, J lost 5 bases, and 19 bases lay in between. This CDR3 has 16 amino acids. Per germline, CDR1 SNHLY and CDR2 FYNNEI. This entry belongs to a study of blood T cell repertoires in COVID-19. The wider study: PBMCs, B-cell-depleted T cells, or T cells provided the cDNA or gDNA that made up the material.

Per the authors' pipeline: Researchers report that nucleated cell counts were estimated from reference gene primer amplification. The data were produced by immunoSEQ multiplex PCR, yet TCRdb's version contains in-frame clones alone and is incomplete. The V and J calls and clone size are taken from that table; D and trimming were inferred from the DNA. The table lists over 200,000 clones, roughly 87% of them singletons. This chain connects TRBV2 to TRBJ2-5, with D possibly TRBD2 on 5 matching bases. The sequence derives from a man aged 40-49 years with active or convalescent COVID-19. Sequencing was carried out using peripheral blood. CDR3 sequence: CASSEAKVRGSETQYF. In DNA, the CDR3 is TGTGCCAGCAGTGAGGCGAAGGTACGGGGATCGGAGACCCAGTACTTC.